The T cell receptor (beta chain) described here comes from a study of blood T cell repertoires in COVID-19. Overall study context: Material from acute and convalescent COVID-19 was sourced from the United States, Italy and Spain. Sample material is recorded as cDNA or gDNA derived from T cells, B-cell-depleted T cells, or PBMCs.

The table came from immunoSEQ multiplex PCR; TCRdb's copy has only in-frame clones and leaves some out. The sample holds about 57,000 clones, approximately 92% seen once. The ends were cut back, 2 bases at V and 5 bases at J, with 13 bases in the middle. CDR1 is SGHNT and CDR2 is YENEEA in the germline V gene. CDR3 size: 15 residues. The sequenced sample was peripheral blood. V gene TRBV11-3 combines with J gene TRBJ2-1, with D maybe TRBD2 (5 bases). The source is a man aged 55 to 70 with acute or convalescent COVID-19. The CDR3 region is CASSLRSGTHNEQFF. CDR3 in DNA: TGTGCCAGCAGCTTAAGGAGCGGAACCCACAATGAGCAGTTCTTC.